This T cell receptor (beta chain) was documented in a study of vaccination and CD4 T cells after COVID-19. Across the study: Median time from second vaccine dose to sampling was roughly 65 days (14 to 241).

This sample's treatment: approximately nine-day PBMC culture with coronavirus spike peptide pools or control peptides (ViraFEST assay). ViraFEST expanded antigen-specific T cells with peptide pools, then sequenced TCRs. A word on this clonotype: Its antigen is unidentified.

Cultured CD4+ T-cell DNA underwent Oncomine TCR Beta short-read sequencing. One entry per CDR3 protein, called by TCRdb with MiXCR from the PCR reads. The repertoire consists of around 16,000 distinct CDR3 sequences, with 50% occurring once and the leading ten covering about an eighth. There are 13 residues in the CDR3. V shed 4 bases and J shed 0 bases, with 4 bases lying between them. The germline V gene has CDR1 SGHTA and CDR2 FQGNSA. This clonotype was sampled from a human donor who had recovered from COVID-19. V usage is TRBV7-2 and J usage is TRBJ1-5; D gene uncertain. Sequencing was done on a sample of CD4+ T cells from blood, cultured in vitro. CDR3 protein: CASSWSSNQPQHF. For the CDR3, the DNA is TGTGCCAGCAGCTGGAGTAGCAATCAGCCCCAGCATTTT.